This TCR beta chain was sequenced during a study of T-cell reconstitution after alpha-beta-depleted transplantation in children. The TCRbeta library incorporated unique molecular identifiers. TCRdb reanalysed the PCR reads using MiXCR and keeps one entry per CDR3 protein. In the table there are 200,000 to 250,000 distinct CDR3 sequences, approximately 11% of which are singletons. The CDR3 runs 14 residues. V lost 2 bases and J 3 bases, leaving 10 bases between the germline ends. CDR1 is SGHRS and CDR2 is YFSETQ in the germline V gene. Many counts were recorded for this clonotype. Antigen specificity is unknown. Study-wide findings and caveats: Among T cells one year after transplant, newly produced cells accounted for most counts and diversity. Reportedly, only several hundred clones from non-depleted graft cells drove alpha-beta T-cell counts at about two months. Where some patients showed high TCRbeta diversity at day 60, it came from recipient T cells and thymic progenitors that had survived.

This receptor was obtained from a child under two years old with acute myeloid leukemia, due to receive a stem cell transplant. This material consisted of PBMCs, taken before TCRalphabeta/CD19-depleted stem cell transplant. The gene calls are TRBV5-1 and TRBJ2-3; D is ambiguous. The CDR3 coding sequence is TGCGCCAGCAGCTTCGGGCAGAAAACAGATACGCAGTATTTT. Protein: CASSFGQKTDTQYF.